This entry is about one T cell receptor beta chain. This specimen comes from a study of T cell responses to AZD1222 COVID-19 vaccine. Across the study: Analyses pooled second doses at about 4 or about 12 weeks.

V was cut by 3 bases and J by 3 bases, with 10 bases left in between. The germline gives CDR1 SGDLS, CDR2 YYNGEE. The length of the CDR3 is 14 residues. Profiling relied on immunoSEQ multiplex PCR, and the TCRdb table lists in-frame clones only, not all of them. This table has some 150,000 clones, over 90% appearing once. The genes are TRBV9 and TRBJ1-5; D not resolved. This TCR came from an adult in good health. Here the sequenced sample was peripheral blood, taken on day 0 of AZD1222 vaccination. The DNA for the CDR3 is TGTGCCAGCAGCGATCTTCGGGACAATCAGCCCCAGCATTTT. Translation: CASSDLRDNQPQHF.